The 5 T cell receptor beta chains below all came from one sample that was sequenced in a study of shared clonotypes between healthy human individuals. Naive CD8 cells were CD45RO-negative, positively selected for CCR7, excluding terminally differentiated effector memory CD45RA+ cells. Repertoires were generated with immunoSEQ multiplex PCR, while TCRdb's copy carries only in-frame clones and drops some. The top ten clones hold around 1.7% of a sample with roughly 2.1 million clones, approximately 94% of them seen once. The source material was naive CD8+ T cells from PBMCs. These TCRs come from a man aged 18-30 years in good health. Some clones in this sample may be carry-over from other donors' samples.

The J gene is TRBJ2-1, the V gene TRBV13; no clear D gene. The V end lost 0 bases, the J end lost 8 bases, and 11 bases lay between the germline ends. The CDR3 spans 14 residues. CDR1 and CDR2 (germline): PRHDT, FYEKMQ (reference sequence). CDR3 sequence: CASSLGSSIDEQFF. For the CDR3, the DNA is TGTGCCAGCAGCTTAGGAAGTAGCATAGATGAGCAGTTCTTC.

The V gene is TRBV5-6, the J gene TRBJ2-5, with 11 nucleotides matching TRBD1. Germline-derived CDR1 and CDR2 are SGHDT and YYEEEE. The V segment lost 2 bases and the J segment 4 bases; nucleotides outside the gene matches: 16. This CDR3 region has 19 residues. CDR3 DNA: TGTGCCAGCAGCTTAGGACAGGGGGCGCCCCGTGATAGCCGAGAGACCCAGTACTTC. Residues: CASSLGQGAPRDSRETQYF. The variable domain in full, with the rest retrieved from reference TRBV5-6 and TRBJ2-5, is DAGVTQSPTHLIKTRGQQVTLRCSPKSGHDTVSWYQQALGQGPQFIFQYYEEEERQRGNFPDRFSGHQFPNYSSELNVNALLLGDSALYLCASSLGQGAPRDSRETQYFGPGTRLLVL.

J is TRBJ2-7 and V is TRBV5-4, with 9 nucleotides matching TRBD1. The germline CDR1 and CDR2 sequences are SGHNT and YYREEE (reference sequence). The CDR3 runs 14 residues. Losses at the gene ends were 3 bases for V and 5 bases for J; bases not matched to a gene: 6. CDR3 region: CASSSTGTGNEQYF. Written as DNA, the CDR3 is TGTGCCAGCAGCTCGACCGGGACAGGGAACGAGCAGTACTTC.

This clone was recorded only once. The V gene is TRBV7-9, the J gene TRBJ2-7, with TRBD2 matching 12 bases. The CDR3 runs to 14 residues. V trimming: 8 bases; J trimming: 4 bases; junction bases outside the gene matches: 6. In germline, CDR1 is SEHNR, CDR2 FQNEAQ (reference sequence). The CDR3 is CASQTSGSRYEQYF. In DNA form, the CDR3 reads TGTGCCAGCCAGACTAGCGGGAGTAGGTACGAGCAGTACTTC. The full variable domain, rest sourced from reference TRBV7-9 and TRBJ2-7, is DTGVSQNPRHKITKRGQNVTFRCDPISEHNRLYWYRQTLGQGPEFLTYFQNEAQLEKSRLLSDRFSAERPKGSFSTLEIQRTEQGDSAMYLCASQTSGSRYEQYFGPGTRLTVT.

V is TRBV27 and J is TRBJ2-7; 8 bases map to TRBD2. In germline, CDR1 is MNHEY, CDR2 SMNVEV (reference sequence). V lost 1 base to trimming and J lost 5 bases; unmatched junction nucleotides: 7. This CDR3 has 15 residues. The CDR3 reads CASSLYGGRRHEQYF. The DNA of the CDR3 is TGTGCCAGCAGTTTATACGGCGGGAGGAGACACGAGCAGTACTTC.